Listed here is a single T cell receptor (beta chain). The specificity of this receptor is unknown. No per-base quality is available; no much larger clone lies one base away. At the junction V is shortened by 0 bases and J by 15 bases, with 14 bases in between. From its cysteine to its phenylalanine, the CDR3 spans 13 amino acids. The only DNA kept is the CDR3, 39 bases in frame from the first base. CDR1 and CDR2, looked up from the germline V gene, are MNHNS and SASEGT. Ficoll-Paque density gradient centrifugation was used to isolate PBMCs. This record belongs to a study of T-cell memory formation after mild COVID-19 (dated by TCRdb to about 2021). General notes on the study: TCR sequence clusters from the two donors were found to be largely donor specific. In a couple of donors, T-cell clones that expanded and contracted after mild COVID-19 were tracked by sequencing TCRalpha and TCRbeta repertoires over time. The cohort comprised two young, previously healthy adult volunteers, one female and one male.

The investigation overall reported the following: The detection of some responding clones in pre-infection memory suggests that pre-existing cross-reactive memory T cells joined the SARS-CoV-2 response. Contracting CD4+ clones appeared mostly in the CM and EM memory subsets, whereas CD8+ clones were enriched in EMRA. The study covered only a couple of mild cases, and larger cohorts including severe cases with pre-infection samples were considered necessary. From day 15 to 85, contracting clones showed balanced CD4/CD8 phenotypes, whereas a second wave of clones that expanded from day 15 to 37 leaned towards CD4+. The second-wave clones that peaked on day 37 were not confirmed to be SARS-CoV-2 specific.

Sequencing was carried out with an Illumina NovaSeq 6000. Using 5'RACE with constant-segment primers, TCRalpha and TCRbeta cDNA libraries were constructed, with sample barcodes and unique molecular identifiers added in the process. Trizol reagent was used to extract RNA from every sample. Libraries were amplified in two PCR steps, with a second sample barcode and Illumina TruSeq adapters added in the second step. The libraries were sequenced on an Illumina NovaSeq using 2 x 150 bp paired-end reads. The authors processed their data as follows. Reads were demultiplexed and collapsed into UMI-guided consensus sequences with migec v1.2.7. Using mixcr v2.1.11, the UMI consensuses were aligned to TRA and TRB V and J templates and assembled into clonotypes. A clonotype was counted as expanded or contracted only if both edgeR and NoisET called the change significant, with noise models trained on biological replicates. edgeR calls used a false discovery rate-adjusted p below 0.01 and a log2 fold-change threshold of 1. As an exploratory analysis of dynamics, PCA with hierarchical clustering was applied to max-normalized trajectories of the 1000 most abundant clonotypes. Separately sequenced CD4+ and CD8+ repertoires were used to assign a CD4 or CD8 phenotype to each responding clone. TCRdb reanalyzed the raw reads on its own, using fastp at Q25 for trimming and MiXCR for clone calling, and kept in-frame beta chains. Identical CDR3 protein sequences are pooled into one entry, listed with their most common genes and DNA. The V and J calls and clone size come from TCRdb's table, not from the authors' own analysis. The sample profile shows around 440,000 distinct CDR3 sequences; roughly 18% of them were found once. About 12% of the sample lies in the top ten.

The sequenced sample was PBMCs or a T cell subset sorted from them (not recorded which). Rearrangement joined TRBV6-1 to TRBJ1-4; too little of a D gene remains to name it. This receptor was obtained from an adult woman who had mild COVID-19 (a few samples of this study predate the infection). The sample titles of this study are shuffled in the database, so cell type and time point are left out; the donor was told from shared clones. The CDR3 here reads CASSEAWEGAMFF. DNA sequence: TGTGCCAGCAGTGAAGCTTGGGAAGGCGCAATGTTTTTT.